The 27 T cell receptor beta chains in this list originate from one sample, sequenced in a study of blood T cell repertoires in COVID-19. Data came from immunoSEQ multiplex PCR; TCRdb stores just in-frame clones and leaves some out. The sample holds about 120,000 clones, approximately 80% seen once. The sequencing input was peripheral blood. The source is a human donor in a cohort sampled during active COVID-19.

The rearrangement joins TRBV10-3 to TRBJ2-7, with D possibly being TRBD1 (5 bases). The CDR3 sequence is 16 residues long. V was trimmed by 0 bases and J by 1 base, leaving 13 bases between them. Germline V CDR1 and CDR2: ENHRY, SYGVKD. The CDR3 region is CAISESVGLLSYEQYF. In DNA form, the CDR3 reads TGTGCCATCAGTGAGTCGGTGGGGCTGCTTTCCTACGAGCAGTACTTC.

V and J are TRBV5-1 and TRBJ1-1; a weak D match, TRBD1 (5 bases). CDR3 size: 14 residues. Trimming stripped 3 bases from V and 6 bases from J, with 15 bases between. From germline, CDR1 is SGHRS and CDR2 YFSETQ. The CDR3 sequence: CASSSREGGAEAFF. The CDR3 region has the DNA TGCGCCAGCAGCTCCAGGGAGGGAGGGGCTGAAGCTTTCTTT.

This clone has just one count. J is TRBJ2-7 and V is TRBV11-2; 7 bases are a match to TRBD2. Germline lookup yields CDR1 SGHAT and CDR2 FQNNGV. The J segment lost 0 bases and the V segment lost 7 bases, leaving 9 bases of the junction unmatched. The CDR3 is made up of 15 amino acids. The CDR3 sequence is CASTPAGGGSYEQYF. DNA of the CDR3: TGTGCCAGCACCCCAGCCGGCGGGGGCTCCTACGAGCAGTACTTC.

V gene TRBV6-5 combines with J gene TRBJ2-7; 8 bases fit TRBD2. CDR3 length equals 15 residues. After removal of 6 bases from V and 7 bases from J, the junction contained 14 bases not matched to a gene. The germline V gene has CDR1 MNHEY and CDR2 SVGAGI. In nucleotides, the CDR3 is TGTGCCAGCAGCCAGCAAACGGGAGGGCCTTGGGAGCAGTACTTC. It translates to CASSQQTGGPWEQYF.

This chain connects TRBV5-5 to TRBJ1-5; 7 bases line up with TRBD1. CDR1 SGHKS and CDR2 YYEKEE come from the germline V gene (reference sequence). Trimming at V came to 4 bases and at J to 3 bases, leaving 7 bases not matched to a gene. The CDR3 contains 15 residues. The CDR3 loop reads CASSSRDSLNQPQHF. The DNA of the CDR3 is TGTGCCAGCAGCAGCCGGGACAGCCTCAATCAGCCCCAGCATTTT.

The rearrangement joins TRBV2 to TRBJ2-7; a possible D gene is TRBD2 (5 bases). CDR3 size: 14 residues. The germline CDR1 and CDR2 sequences are SNHLY and FYNNEI. The germline V and J ends were trimmed by 3 bases and 4 bases, with 13 bases remaining between them. The CDR3 loop is CASSDSLADYEQYF. The DNA of the CDR3 is TGTGCCAGCAGTGATTCCCTAGCTGATTACGAGCAGTACTTC.

The chain uses TRBV2 and TRBJ2-6; D remains ambiguous. The CDR3 covers 15 residues. The germline V and J ends were trimmed by 3 bases and 0 bases, with 6 bases remaining between them. The germline V gene has CDR1 SNHLY and CDR2 FYNNEI. CDR3 protein: CASSEWSSGANVLTF. CDR3 in DNA: TGTGCCAGCAGTGAGTGGAGCTCTGGGGCCAACGTCCTGACTTTC.

The chain employs TRBV27 and TRBJ2-3, with 16 bases aligning to TRBD2. This CDR3 region has 18 residues. V gave up 5 bases and J gave up 1 base; unmatched junction bases: 6. The V gene's germline CDR1 is MNHEY and CDR2 SMNVEV (reference sequence). CDR3 sequence: CASSDTGLAGGRTDTQYF. In DNA form, the CDR3 reads TGTGCCAGCAGTGACACGGGACTAGCGGGAGGGCGCACAGATACGCAGTATTTT.

This chain links TRBV27 with TRBJ1-2, with D possibly matching TRBD1 (6 bases). Trimming left V 4 bases short and J 0 bases short, with 15 bases between. The germline gives CDR1 MNHEY, CDR2 SMNVEV (reference sequence). This CDR3 spans 16 amino acids. This CDR3 reads CASSYGTGNSNYGYTF. The CDR3 DNA reads TGTGCCAGCAGTTACGGAACAGGGAATTCTAACTATGGCTACACCTTC.

This clone was counted once. The chain combines TRBV6-1 with TRBJ2-7; 9 nucleotides align to TRBD1. V shed 3 bases, J shed 2 bases, and the junction held 8 bases outside the gene matches. This CDR3 has 16 residues. Germline assignment: CDR1 MNHNS and CDR2 SASEGT. The CDR3, as DNA: TGTGCCAGCAGTGATAGCGGACAGGGGAGGACCTACGAGCAGTACTTC. Encoded protein: CASSDSGQGRTYEQYF.

The chain recombines TRBV7-2 with TRBJ1-4, with 11 nucleotides matching TRBD1. The germline CDR1 and CDR2 sequences are SGHTA and FQGNSA. Unmatched junction bases numbered 5, after V lost 0 bases and J lost 8 bases. CDR3 length: 16 residues. CDR3 residues: CASSLAGTGGWEKLFF. CDR3 in DNA: TGTGCCAGCAGCTTAGCTGGGACAGGGGGATGGGAAAAACTGTTTTTT.

This clone occurred a few times. The chain has TRBV30 and TRBJ2-7; no definite D call. The CDR3 consists of 13 residues. With 2 bases removed from V and 5 bases from J, the gap between germline ends came to 13 bases. Germline lookup yields CDR1 GTSNPN and CDR2 SVGIG (reference sequence). The CDR3 loop is CAWSMRGRNEQYF. CDR3 in DNA: TGTGCCTGGAGTATGAGAGGCAGAAACGAGCAGTACTTC.

The J gene is TRBJ1-1, the V gene TRBV11-2, with a tentative D call TRBD1 (5 bases). Trimming removed 1 base from V and 6 bases from J, with 12 bases in between. Looked up from germline, CDR1 is SGHAT and CDR2 is FQNNGV. The CDR3 is made up of 14 amino acids. The CDR3 reads CASSLGMGRPEAFF. For the CDR3, the DNA is TGTGCCAGCAGCTTAGGTATGGGGCGCCCTGAAGCTTTCTTT.

The chain combines TRBV19 with TRBJ1-1; TRBD1 aligns across 10 bases. Germline assignment: CDR1 LNHDA and CDR2 SQIVND (reference sequence). Trimming at V came to 5 bases and at J to 4 bases, leaving 7 bases not matched to a gene. This CDR3 has 15 residues. The CDR3 protein is CASSARDRGTTEAFF. In DNA, the CDR3 is TGTGCCAGTAGTGCACGGGACAGGGGTACCACTGAAGCTTTCTTT.

This chain connects TRBV6-5 to TRBJ2-7, with 13 nucleotides matching TRBD2. The V gene's germline CDR1 is MNHEY and CDR2 SVGAGI. The CDR3 totals 14 residues. V shed 7 bases and J 6 bases; nucleotides not matched to a gene: 6. The CDR3 region has the DNA TGTGCCAGCAAGGACGGGACTAGCGGGACCGAGCAGTACTTC. It codes for CASKDGTSGTEQYF.

This rearrangement joins TRBV7-9 to TRBJ1-2; 8 positions match TRBD1. This CDR3 region has 16 residues. Trimming took 5 bases from V and 2 from J; bases not matched to a gene: 10. Germline V lookup: CDR1 SEHNR, CDR2 FQNEAQ (reference sequence). CDR3 region: CASSTGQGRANYGYTF. The CDR3 DNA follows: TGTGCCAGCAGCACAGGACAGGGAAGGGCAAACTATGGCTACACCTTC.

This clone showed up just a few times. The chain uses TRBV27 and TRBJ1-5; 9 nucleotides line up with TRBD1. The CDR3 length is 14 residues. With V trimmed by 4 bases and J by 6 bases, 4 bases remained unmatched. CDR1 is MNHEY, CDR2 SMNVEV, per germline (reference sequence). The CDR3 here is CASSSTGGGQPQHF. The CDR3 bases are TGTGCCAGCAGTTCTACAGGGGGCGGTCAGCCCCAGCATTTT.

The table lists this clone with a few counts. The chain couples TRBV4-1 to TRBJ1-1, with D uncertain. From germline, CDR1 is MGHRA and CDR2 YSYEKL. The CDR3 consists of 13 residues. V lost 1 base, J lost 5 bases, and 8 bases lay in between. The CDR3 DNA sequence: TGCGCCAGCAGCCAAGCCCGTCGGACTGAAGCTTTCTTT. Its translation: CASSQARRTEAFF.

The chain uses TRBV11-2 and TRBJ2-2; 12 nucleotides align to TRBD1. The ends lost 1 base at V and 0 bases at J; junction bases unmatched: 6. Per the germline V gene, CDR1 is SGHAT and CDR2 is FQNNGV. This CDR3 is 19 amino acids long. CDR3 sequence reads: CASSLALGQGASNTGELFF. CDR3 DNA sequence: TGTGCCAGCAGCTTAGCTCTGGGACAGGGGGCTTCGAACACCGGGGAGCTGTTTTTT.

The genes are TRBV6-2 or TRBV6-3 and TRBJ1-1, with 8 bases lining up with TRBD1. Unmatched junction bases numbered 12, after V lost 5 bases and J lost 1 base. The germline CDR1 and CDR2 sequences are MNHEY and SVGEGT. The CDR3 runs 17 residues. CDR3 sequence (DNA): TGTGCCAGCAGTCTCTGGCAGGGGGCAAGTTCGAACACTGAAGCTTTCTTT. The encoded protein is CASSLWQGASSNTEAFF.

This clone was found many times. In the same sample, other DNA sequences code for this CDR3. The V call is TRBV28, the J call TRBJ2-7; D might be TRBD1 (5 bases). CDR3 length equals 12 residues. The V and J ends lost 6 bases and 1 base respectively, with 7 bases between them. CDR1 is MDHEN, CDR2 SYDVKM, per germline. CDR3 in DNA: TGTGCCAGCAGCTCAGGGTCCTACGAGCAGTACTTC. Amino acid sequence: CASSSGSYEQYF.

J is TRBJ1-5 and V is TRBV28; TRBD1 might be the D (6 bases). Germline V lookup: CDR1 MDHEN, CDR2 SYDVKM. This CDR3 is built from 14 residues. Trimming took off 7 bases at V and 2 bases at J, with 12 bases between the two ends. For the CDR3, the DNA is TGTGCCAGCACCGGGGGGGCAGGCAATCAGCCCCAGCATTTT. The encoded protein is CASTGGAGNQPQHF.

The CDR3 region has the DNA TGTGCCAGCAGCGTAGCTCTCCAGGGGGGCGAGCAGTACTTC. Translating gives CASSVALQGGEQYF. The rearrangement joins TRBV9 to TRBJ2-7; weak D call: TRBD1 (7 bases). Deletions cut 0 bases from V and 6 bases from J, with 13 bases between. This CDR3 contains 14 residues. Germline values: CDR1 SGDLS, CDR2 YYNGEE. Full variable domain (outside the CDR3, taken from reference TRBV9 and TRBJ2-7): DSGVTQTPKHLITATGQRVTLRCSPRSGDLSVYWYQQSLDQGLQFLIQYYNGEERAKGNILERFSAQQFPDLHSELNLSSLELGDSALYFCASSVALQGGEQYFGPGTRLTVT.

Relative to its sample, this clone is medium-sized. The gene calls are TRBV28 and TRBJ1-5, with D possibly being TRBD1 (6 bases). The CDR3 runs 14 residues. V dropped 7 bases and J dropped 7 bases, with 17 bases sitting between them. CDR1 is MDHEN, CDR2 SYDVKM, per germline. This CDR3 is CASTRQGRGQPQHF. CDR3 nucleotides: TGTGCCAGCACTCGCCAGGGGAGAGGCCAGCCCCAGCATTTT.

This chain links TRBV5-1 with TRBJ2-7, with 13 positions matching TRBD2. V lost 4 bases to trimming and J lost 4 bases; unmatched junction nucleotides: 8. This CDR3 spans 16 amino acids. Per the germline V gene, CDR1 is SGHRS and CDR2 is YFSETQ. CDR3: CASSVTGLAGLYEQYF. CDR3 sequence (DNA): TGCGCCAGCAGCGTAACGGGACTAGCGGGATTATACGAGCAGTACTTC.

The genes are TRBV30 and TRBJ2-7, with D maybe TRBD1 (6 bases). Germline V lookup: CDR1 GTSNPN, CDR2 SVGIG (reference sequence). Deletions cut 2 bases from V and 3 bases from J, with 8 bases between. The CDR3 sequence is 12 residues long. The CDR3 region is CAWSLGHYEQYF. The DNA for the CDR3 is TGTGCCTGGAGTTTGGGACACTACGAGCAGTACTTC.

The gene calls are TRBV20-1 and TRBJ1-1, with D possibly TRBD1 on 6 matching bases. The CDR3 runs to 11 residues. V was cut by 8 bases and J by 7 bases, with 14 bases left in between. Germline V lookup: CDR1 DFQATT, CDR2 SNEGSKA (reference sequence). In nucleotides, the CDR3 is TGCAGTATGGGGGGGCAGGATGAAGCTTTCTTT. This codes for CSMGGQDEAFF.